This T cell receptor beta chain stems from a study of human T cells and chemical hapten exposure. Sample time point: patch test 3, about 24 weeks after DPC sensitization. The treatment: therapeutic diphenylcyclopropenone sensitization with weekly scalp DPC. From the RACE reads, TCRdb called clonotypes with MiXCR, one entry per CDR3 protein. The table lists about 160,000 distinct CDR3 sequences, around a quarter of them singletons. The sequences come from whole blood, collected in connection with sensitization to the hapten diphenylcyclopropenone (DPC). The receptor was isolated from a woman aged 18-30 years with alopecia areata. Some clones in this sample may be carry-over from other donors' samples.

CDR3 region: CASSLARPAGVENTGELFF. CDR3 sequence (DNA): TGTGCCAGCAGCTTAGCTAGGCCAGCGGGAGTGGAGAACACCGGGGAGCTGTTTTTT. The V gene is TRBV7-9, the J gene TRBJ2-2; the match to TRBD2 covers 8 bases. The CDR3 has 19 residues. Trimming removed 0 bases from V and 1 base from J; junction bases left unmatched: 10. Germline V gives CDR1 SEHNR, CDR2 FQNEAQ (reference sequence).